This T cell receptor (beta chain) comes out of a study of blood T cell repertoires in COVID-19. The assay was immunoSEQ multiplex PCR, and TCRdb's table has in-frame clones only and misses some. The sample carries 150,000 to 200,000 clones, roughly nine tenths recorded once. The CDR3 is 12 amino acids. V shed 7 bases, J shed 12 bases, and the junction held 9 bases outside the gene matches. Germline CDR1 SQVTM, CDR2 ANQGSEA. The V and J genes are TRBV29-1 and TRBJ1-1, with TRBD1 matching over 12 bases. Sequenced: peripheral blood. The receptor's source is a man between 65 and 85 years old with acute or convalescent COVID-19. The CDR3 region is CSARGQGASSFF. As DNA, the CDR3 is TGCAGCGCTAGGGGACAGGGGGCCTCTTCTTTCTTT.